Listed here are 28 T cell receptor beta chains from one sample, sequenced in a study of T cells in Graves' hyperthyroidism and ophthalmopathy. RNA transcripts provided the source from which TCR beta CDR3 regions were amplified. HTBI primers were the set used in a first-round RT-PCR of the TCR CDR3. Each CDR3 protein gets one entry after TCRdb re-called the multiplex PCR reads with MiXCR. This sample has about 580,000 distinct CDR3 sequences, with approximately 15% found just once. The sample comprised blood. The origin of the receptors is a woman aged 25 to 39 with Graves' hyperthyroidism that later progressed to Graves' ophthalmopathy.

This clonotype was observed at least ten times. The chain recombines TRBV30 with TRBJ1-2; D gene ambiguous. V gave up 5 bases and J gave up 4 bases, with 11 bases separating them. The CDR3 loop spans 12 amino acids. Germline V lookup: CDR1 GTSNPN, CDR2 SVGIG (reference sequence). CDR3 coding DNA: TGTGCCTGGGCGAGGTTGGGCTATGGCTACACCTTC. Translated: CAWARLGYGYTF.

This clonotype occurred many times. The V and J genes are TRBV5-1 and TRBJ2-5, with 8 bases aligning to TRBD2. Trimming took 3 bases from V and 2 from J; bases not matched to a gene: 9. The CDR3 covers 16 residues. Germline assignment: CDR1 SGHRS and CDR2 YFSETQ. The DNA for the CDR3 is TGCGCCAGCAGCTCTACTCTGACTAGCGTACAAGAGACCCAGTACTTC. Encoded protein: CASSSTLTSVQETQYF.

This chain joins TRBV3-1 and TRBJ2-7, with D perhaps matching TRBD2 (7 bases). V lost 6 bases and J lost 1, with 25 bases in between. Germline V gene sequence: CDR1 LGHDT, CDR2 YNNKEL (reference sequence). This CDR3 contains 18 residues. The CDR3 DNA sequence: TGTGCCAGCAGTTCAAGCGGGGTCCGGACAGCTTTTTCCTACGAGCAGTACTTC. As protein: CASSSSGVRTAFSYEQYF.

This clonotype was recorded at least ten times. The chain has TRBV2 and TRBJ2-3, with a weak D call TRBD2 (5 bases). V was shortened by 6 bases and J by 3 bases, with 16 bases between the two germline ends. CDR1 SNHLY and CDR2 FYNNEI come from the germline V gene. This CDR3 spans 15 amino acids. The CDR3 nucleotides read TGTGCCAGCAGCGGAATGCCGGCGGGTACAGATACGCAGTATTTT. This translates into CASSGMPAGTDTQYF.

This clonotype was observed a few times. The chain links TRBV4-1 to TRBJ2-1; D is uncertain. The CDR3 contains 13 residues. Germline assignment: CDR1 MGHRA and CDR2 YSYEKL. The V end was cut by 1 base, the J end by 4 bases, with 5 bases between. DNA for the CDR3: TGCGCCAGCAGCCAAGTCGAATACAATGAGCAGTTCTTC. This sequence encodes CASSQVEYNEQFF.

V usage is TRBV18 and J usage is TRBJ2-7; 8 nucleotides match TRBD1. CDR1 and CDR2 from the germline V gene are KGHSH and LQKENI. The CDR3 loop spans 14 amino acids. The V and J ends lost 9 bases and 0 bases, in that order; junction bases with no gene match: 7. CDR3 DNA: TGTGCCAGTTTTCGGGGGACAGGCTCCTACGAGCAGTACTTC. Translated, it gives CASFRGTGSYEQYF.

This clonotype has a count of ten or more. The chain links TRBV2 to TRBJ2-2; no clear D gene. The CDR3 has 12 amino acids. The germline V gene encodes CDR1 SNHLY and CDR2 FYNNEI. V was trimmed by 7 bases and J by 4 bases, leaving 7 bases between them. The CDR3 protein is CASIGPTGELFF. The CDR3 bases are TGTGCCAGCATCGGACCCACCGGGGAGCTGTTTTTT.

Comment on this clonotype: The junction does not match germline at one end; this may be a read error. The chain recombines TRBV7-2 with TRBJ1-5, with D hard to call. In germline, CDR1 is SGHTA, CDR2 FQGNSA. The CDR3 totals 14 residues. DNA of the CDR3: TGTGCCAGCAGCTTAGGGTCCTTCAATCATCCCCAGCATTTT. This encodes CASSLGSFNHPQHF. The whole variable domain, remainder taken from reference TRBV7-2 and TRBJ1-5, is GAGVSQSPSNKVTEKGKDVELRCDPISGHTALYWYRQSLGQGLEFLIYFQGNSAPDKSGLPSDRFSAERTGGSVSTLTIQRTQQEDSAVYLCASSLGSFNHPQHFGDGTRLSIL.

CDR3 loop: CASSSIKPTGTSGTYF. CDR3 DNA: TGTGCCAGCAGCTCGATAAAACCGACCGGGACTAGCGGGACGTACTTC. The rearrangement uses TRBV7-9 and TRBJ2-4, with TRBD2 matching 13 bases. In germline, CDR1 is SEHNR, CDR2 FQNEAQ (reference sequence). The CDR3 loop spans 16 amino acids. J was trimmed by 15 bases and V by 4 bases; bases with no gene match: 15.

This clonotype was found a few times. The CDR3 region is CASTSGRGTGGYTF. CDR3 sequence (DNA): TGTGCCAGCACCTCCGGACGTGGGACGGGGGGCTACACCTTC. The chain recombines TRBV6-1 with TRBJ1-2; maybe TRBD1 (5 bases). The germline CDR1 and CDR2 sequences are MNHNS and SASEGT. Trimming shortened V by 7 bases and J by 8 bases, and 20 bases separated the two germline ends. This CDR3 is built from 14 residues.

This clonotype was recorded a few times. Here the CDR3 reads CSARDPSGAYNEQFF. The CDR3 DNA is TGCAGTGCTAGGGATCCTAGCGGGGCCTACAATGAGCAGTTCTTC. J is TRBJ2-1 and V is TRBV20-1, with TRBD2 identical over 9 bases. V lost 3 bases and J lost 2; bases outside the gene matches: 5. Looked up from germline, CDR1 is DFQATT and CDR2 is SNEGSKA (reference sequence). The CDR3 is 15 residues long.

The V call is TRBV9, the J call TRBJ1-4; D is uncertain. Trimming shortened V by 4 bases and J by 6 bases, and 16 bases separated the two germline ends. The CDR3 runs 15 residues. CDR1 is SGDLS and CDR2 is YYNGEE in the germline V gene. The CDR3 DNA follows: TGTGCCAGCAGCCCCTCGGCGCAACCTTATGAAAAACTGTTTTTT. This encodes CASSPSAQPYEKLFF.

This chain connects TRBV5-1 to TRBJ2-6; D may be TRBD2 (5 bases). V gave up 4 bases and J gave up 2 bases, with 13 bases separating them. Germline values: CDR1 SGHRS, CDR2 YFSETQ. The CDR3 is 16 amino acids. CDR3 DNA sequence: TGCGCCAGCAGCCCGTCTTTCGGGGCTGGGGCCAACGTCCTGACTTTC. Amino acid sequence: CASSPSFGAGANVLTF.

The chain combines TRBV19 with TRBJ2-7; the D call may be TRBD1 or TRBD2 (6 bases each). V shed 3 bases and J shed 5 bases, with 20 bases lying between them. The germline gives CDR1 LNHDA, CDR2 SQIVND (reference sequence). CDR3 length: 16 residues. The CDR3 spells CASSIFYPGGHDEQYF. The CDR3 DNA reads TGTGCCAGTAGTATTTTCTACCCTGGGGGGCACGACGAGCAGTACTTC.

This clonotype was found many times. The chain is built from TRBV7-9 and TRBJ2-2; 7 bases line up with TRBD1. The CDR3 extends over 14 amino acids. Unmatched junction bases numbered 5, after V lost 4 bases and J lost 6 bases. CDR1 and CDR2 (germline): SEHNR, FQNEAQ (reference sequence). The CDR3 DNA follows: TGTGCCAGCAGCTCCGATACAGGGGCCGGGGAGCTGTTTTTT. Its translation: CASSSDTGAGELFF.

Ten or more counts support this clonotype. This chain links TRBV6-1 with TRBJ1-1, with a weak D call TRBD1 (5 bases). The CDR3 is made up of 13 amino acids. Germline lookup yields CDR1 MNHNS and CDR2 SASEGT. V dropped 3 bases and J dropped 3 bases, with 8 bases sitting between them. CDR3 DNA sequence: TGTGCCAGCAGTGAGGGGGTGGACACTGAAGCTTTCTTT. It codes for CASSEGVDTEAFF.

V usage is TRBV20-1 and J usage is TRBJ2-7; 16 bases agree with TRBD2. With 2 bases clipped from V and 3 bases from J, the junction kept 10 bases outside the gene matches. CDR3 length: 18 residues. Germline lookup yields CDR1 DFQATT and CDR2 SNEGSKA (reference sequence). The CDR3 coding sequence is TGCAGTGCTAGACCTCCGGGACTAGCGGGAGGGGGCTACTACGAGCAGTACTTC. As protein: CSARPPGLAGGGYYEQYF.

This clonotype occurred a few times. One end of the junction does not line up with germline, which may come from a read error. J is TRBJ2-6 and V is TRBV11-2, with TRBD1 as a possible D gene (5 bases). This CDR3 has 17 amino acids. Germline V gene lookup returns CDR1 SGHAT and CDR2 FQNNGV. CDR3 DNA sequence: TGTGCCAGCAGCTTAGATGGGGTCGACTCTGGGGCCAACGTCCTGGCTTTC. Protein sequence: CASSLDGVDSGANVLAF.

This clonotype was recorded at least ten times. CDR3 protein: CSARGGTAGTEAFF. For the CDR3, the DNA is TGCAGTGCTAGAGGAGGGACCGCTGGGACTGAAGCTTTCTTT. J is TRBJ1-1 and V is TRBV20-1, with D tentatively TRBD1 (5 bases). The CDR3 runs to 14 residues. Trimming left V 1 base short and J 5 bases short, with 14 bases between. The V gene's germline CDR1 is DFQATT and CDR2 SNEGSKA (reference sequence).

This chain connects TRBV3-1 to TRBJ1-1; D is uncertain. Per germline, CDR1 LGHDT and CDR2 YNNKEL (reference sequence). The CDR3 loop spans 14 amino acids. V dropped 8 bases and J dropped 4 bases, with 17 bases sitting between them. CDR3: CASRPRFSATEAFF. The CDR3 DNA is TGTGCCAGCCGCCCTAGGTTTAGTGCCACTGAAGCTTTCTTT.

This clonotype was observed at least ten times. The chain combines TRBV6-1 with TRBJ2-7; D is ambiguous. Per the germline V gene, CDR1 is MNHNS and CDR2 is SASEGT. CDR3 size: 13 residues. The germline V and J ends were trimmed by 8 bases and 0 bases, with 11 bases remaining between them. The CDR3, as DNA: TGTGCCAGCGTCAGGCCAAGCTCCTACGAGCAGTACTTC. Its protein product is CASVRPSSYEQYF.

At least ten counts were recorded for this clonotype. The CDR3 loop reads CSGRVSGQPQHF. In DNA, the CDR3 is TGCAGTGGCCGTGTCTCTGGACAGCCCCAGCATTTT. The chain links TRBV20-1 to TRBJ1-5; no clear D. CDR3 length: 12 amino acids. Germline V gives CDR1 DFQATT, CDR2 SNEGSKA (reference sequence). The V and J ends lost 7 bases and 7 bases respectively, with 14 bases between them.

The table lists this clonotype with many counts. The V and J genes are TRBV30 and TRBJ1-5; D unresolved. This CDR3 has 14 amino acids. CDR1 GTSNPN and CDR2 SVGIG come from the germline V gene (reference sequence). V lost 0 bases to trimming and J lost 0 bases, with 6 bases between them. In DNA, the CDR3 is TGTGCCTGGAGTGTAGGAGGTAGCAATCAGCCCCAGCATTTT. Its translation is CAWSVGGSNQPQHF. Using reference TRBV30 and TRBJ1-5 for the parts outside the CDR3, the full variable domain is SQTIHQWPATLVQPVGSPLSLECTVEGTSNPNLYWYRQAAGRGLQLLFYSVGIGQISSEVPQNLSASRPQDRQFILSSKKLLLSDSGFYLCAWSVGGSNQPQHFGDGTRLSIL.

This clonotype was detected only a few times. This chain uses TRBV14 with TRBJ2-1; D is uncertain. Germline assignment: CDR1 SGHDN and CDR2 FVKESK. Trimming pared 2 bases from V and 5 bases from J, leaving 7 bases between. The CDR3 is made up of 13 amino acids. The CDR3 sequence is CASSQWADNEQFF. In nucleotides, the CDR3 is TGTGCCAGCAGCCAATGGGCCGACAATGAGCAGTTCTTC.

This clonotype has ten or more counts. The genes are TRBV9 and TRBJ2-2; 7 bases fit TRBD1. After removal of 4 bases from V and 0 bases from J, the junction contained 6 bases not matched to a gene. The germline gives CDR1 SGDLS, CDR2 YYNGEE. The CDR3 is 16 residues long. In nucleotides, the CDR3 is TGTGCCAGCAGCACAGCCGGGACAGCGAACACCGGGGAGCTGTTTTTT. Translation gives CASSTAGTANTGELFF. Using reference TRBV9 and TRBJ2-2 for the parts outside the CDR3, the full variable domain is DSGVTQTPKHLITATGQRVTLRCSPRSGDLSVYWYQQSLDQGLQFLIQYYNGEERAKGNILERFSAQQFPDLHSELNLSSLELGDSALYFCASSTAGTANTGELFFGEGSRLTVL.

This sequence joins TRBV14 and TRBJ1-4; D unclear. Germline V gives CDR1 SGHDN, CDR2 FVKESK. The CDR3 extends over 12 amino acids. Trimming left V 5 bases short and J 13 bases short, with 14 bases between. The CDR3 sequence is CASSSTRVGLFF. CDR3 nucleotide sequence: TGTGCCAGCAGCAGTACAAGGGTGGGACTGTTTTTT.

V gene TRBV11-2 combines with J gene TRBJ2-7; the match to TRBD2 covers 9 bases. The CDR3 loop spans 14 amino acids. V shed 3 bases, J shed 3 bases, and the junction held 3 bases outside the gene matches. Germline lookup yields CDR1 SGHAT and CDR2 FQNNGV. This CDR3 is CASSLIAGVYEQYF. CDR3 coding DNA: TGTGCCAGCAGCTTGATAGCGGGGGTCTACGAGCAGTACTTC.

This clonotype turned up a few times. The chain employs TRBV30 and TRBJ2-3; the D gene is possibly TRBD1 (5 bases). Trimming removed 5 bases at V and 3 bases at J, with 9 bases between. Germline CDR1 GTSNPN, CDR2 SVGIG (reference sequence). This CDR3 spans 12 amino acids. CDR3 residues: CAWEQVTDTQYF. As DNA, the CDR3 is TGTGCCTGGGAACAGGTAACAGATACGCAGTATTTT.